This T cell receptor (beta chain) was documented in a study of T cells in Graves' hyperthyroidism and ophthalmopathy. Across the whole study: The blood sample was taken at first diagnosis, before treatment began.

Patients between 18 and 65 years old had hyperthyroidism, newly diagnosed and lasting under 2 months. Diagnoses were made from clinical symptoms, serum measures (thyroxine and TRAb), thyroid ultrasound and orbital computed tomography. The V end lost 4 bases, the J end lost 0 bases, and 13 bases lay between the germline ends. Germline V gives CDR1 SGHVS, CDR2 FNYEAQ. This CDR3 has 15 residues. TCR beta CDR3 region amplification was performed from RNA transcripts. When the TCR CDR3 underwent first-round RT-PCR, the HTBI primer set was used. TCRdb redid the calling of the multiplex PCR reads with MiXCR, one entry per CDR3 protein. The sample lists 270,000 or so distinct CDR3 sequences; less than 30% were seen once.

The sequence was collected from a man aged 40-50 years with Graves' hyperthyroidism that later progressed to Graves' ophthalmopathy. This rearrangement joins TRBV7-6 to TRBJ2-7, with D possibly matching TRBD1 (6 bases). Material: blood. CDR3 in amino acids: CASSSRPGHSYEQYF. The CDR3 region has the DNA TGTGCCAGCAGCTCCCGACCGGGACACTCCTACGAGCAGTACTTC.